The subject of this entry is one T cell receptor beta chain. The data originate from a study of T cells after yellow fever vaccination. Study outcomes and limitations: Abundant contaminating clonotypes from the bulk population could appear in FACS-sorted repertoires. Clones from primary vaccination mostly reappeared after the booster (96% CD4, approximately 86% CD8).

TCRdb fed the 5' RACE reads into MiXCR, producing one record per CDR3 protein. Among some 22,000 distinct CDR3 sequences listed, 4% to 6% were seen once. Trimming pared 6 bases from V and 14 bases from J, leaving 27 bases between. The CDR3 runs 16 residues. Per germline, CDR1 SGHRS and CDR2 YFSETQ. The gene calls are TRBV5-1 and TRBJ1-6, with unresolved D. The input for sequencing was PBMCs, either bulk or a sorted T-cell subset (CD4+, CD8+, memory, or dextramer-sorted; not recorded which), taken roughly 45 days after the first yellow fever vaccination. The sequence was obtained from a man between 18 and 29 years old who received the YFV17D yellow fever vaccine. This CDR3 reads CASTDLMDGGLVALHF. CDR3 nucleotide sequence: TGCGCCAGCACCGACCTTATGGACGGAGGATTAGTTGCCCTCCACTTT.